This record covers a single T cell receptor (beta chain). Sequencing used immunoSEQ multiplex PCR; TCRdb keeps in-frame clones, though not all of them. The repertoire holds tens of thousands of clones, 80% to 95% seen once, with around 1.4% in the top ten. The entry originates in a study of T cell changes during pregnancy in multiple sclerosis. V gave up 7 bases and J gave up 3 bases, with 13 bases separating them. The V gene's germline CDR1 is SGHRS and CDR2 YFSETQ. The CDR3 sequence is 14 residues long. The TCR originated in a female donor in good health, enrolled as a control in a pregnancy study. The rearrangement links TRBV5-1 to TRBJ2-2; D is unresolved. The sequencing used peripheral blood, collected in the third trimester of pregnancy. CDR3 sequence: CASRVVLDTGELFF. The CDR3, as DNA: TGCGCCAGCCGGGTGGTACTGGACACCGGGGAGCTGTTTTTT.